Given below is one TCR beta chain in context. Its target is unknown. A read error may explain this, as a much larger clone is one base away. This sample stems from a study of blood T cells in healthy people across ages. Whole-study results and caveats: Comparison with aged donors showed that long-lived donors had more naive CD4+ cells and higher diversity. A roughly linear fall in TCR beta diversity per million T cells was seen with increasing age. There was a strong correlation between TCR beta diversity and naive T cell percentage. CMV status of donors was not determined, possibly confounding expanded clonotype changes.

A sample-barcoded 5' primer and a J-beta primer mix were used in a second PCR of roughly 7 to 11 cycles. TCRdb ran MiXCR on the 5' RACE reads and lists one entry per CDR3 protein. The repertoire holds around 650,000 distinct CDR3 sequences, with less than 40% as singletons. Sequenced sample: blood. The TCR sequence derives from a woman older than 75 in good health.

In DNA, the CDR3 is TGTGCCAGCAGAGGAGACGAGACCCAGTTCTTC. Translation gives CASRGDETQFF. The rearrangement uses TRBV6-5 and TRBJ2-1; D gene ambiguous. V lost 6 bases to trimming and J lost 13 bases, with 13 bases between them. CDR3 length equals 11 residues. Germline assignment: CDR1 MNHEY and CDR2 SVGAGI.